This entry lists 5 T cell receptor beta chains sequenced from one sample in a study of T-cell reconstitution after alpha-beta-depleted transplantation in children. The library targeted TCRbeta and was prepared with unique molecular identifiers. TCRdb re-analysed the PCR reads in MiXCR, keeping a single row per CDR3 protein. Among about 500,000 distinct CDR3 sequences listed, about 30% were seen once. The sequences come from PBMCs from the stem cell graft donor, collected from the stem cell graft. The receptors originated from a human donor who donated a stem cell graft to a child with aplastic anemia.

The chain links TRBV5-1 to TRBJ2-5, with 8 bases fitting TRBD1. V was clipped by 7 bases and J by 7 bases; unmatched bases: 15. This CDR3 comprises 15 residues. Germline loops: CDR1 SGHRS, CDR2 YFSETQ. CDR3 nucleotide sequence: TGCGCCAGCCAAAAACAGGGACAGGCGCTCGGGACCCAGTACTTC. The encoded protein is CASQKQGQALGTQYF.

The chain links TRBV6-2 or TRBV6-3 to TRBJ2-2, with D possibly being TRBD1 (6 bases). There are 16 residues in the CDR3. V lost 6 bases and J 4 bases, leaving 18 bases between the germline ends. Germline CDR1 and CDR2: MNHEY and SVGEGT. CDR3 region: CASRDSGGLGTGELFF. Here the CDR3 DNA reads TGTGCCAGCAGGGACAGCGGCGGTCTTGGCACCGGGGAGCTGTTTTTT.

This clonotype was observed a few times. V is TRBV11-3 and J is TRBJ1-1, with no clear D. The CDR3 contains 12 residues. V shed 2 bases and J shed 8 bases, with 9 bases lying between them. CDR1 SGHNT and CDR2 YENEEA come from the germline V gene. Written as DNA, the CDR3 is TGTGCCAGCAGCTTATCTGGGGTAGAAGCTTTCTTT. Translating gives CASSLSGVEAFF.

This clonotype showed up just a few times. For the CDR3, the DNA is TGTGCCAGCAGCTTAGAGCGGGCGTCTGAAGCTTTCTTT. Its protein product is CASSLERASEAFF. The chain uses TRBV7-6 and TRBJ1-1, with D unclear. The germline CDR1 and CDR2 sequences are SGHVS and FNYEAQ. CDR3 length: 13 residues. Trimming took off 1 base at V and 6 bases at J, with 9 bases between the two ends.

This clonotype has just a few counts. This chain joins TRBV6-1 and TRBJ2-2; the match to TRBD1 covers 9 bases. Germline V gives CDR1 MNHNS, CDR2 SASEGT. The CDR3 has 16 amino acids. The J segment lost 5 bases and the V segment lost 6 bases, leaving 10 bases of the junction unmatched. This CDR3 is CASRSQGALGTGELFF. CDR3 nucleotides: TGTGCCAGCAGATCACAGGGGGCGCTAGGTACCGGGGAGCTGTTTTTT.